This TCR beta chain was obtained from a study of monozygotic twins with inflammatory bowel disease. Study-wide results and caveats: Using the inverse Simpson index, IBD patients had lower TCRbeta diversity than healthy co-twins.

Molecular identifiers with 6-nucleotide sample barcodes were added during cDNA synthesis via template switching. TCRdb re-called the 5' RACE reads and gives one entry per CDR3 protein, without DNA. This table lists 310,000 or so distinct CDR3 sequences. CDR3 size: 15 residues. As concerns this clonotype: As yet, its antigen is unknown.

Sequenced input: blood. V is TRBV12-3 or TRBV12-4 and J is TRBJ2-1; no DNA is available, so the TRBD2 call from TCRdb remains unchecked. This clonotype was obtained from a human donor with ulcerative colitis or Crohn's disease, or a healthy co-twin of an affected twin (not recorded which). The CDR3 here is CASSPTRGGYNEQFF.